Listed below are T cell receptor beta chains from one sample, sequenced in a study of Tregs in tolerant kidney transplant recipients. Repertoires were generated with immunoSEQ multiplex PCR, while TCRdb's copy carries only in-frame clones and drops some. The sample lists roughly 70,000 clones, around 87% occurring once. The material was CD4+ T cells from blood (PBMCs), obtained 6 months after the transplant. The receptors shown here come from a human patient who received a combined kidney and bone marrow transplant. Some T cells may be transferred from the graft donor. The CDR3 runs from the conserved cysteine through the conserved F or W. Each record gives: V gene, J gene, D gene, CDR3 protein, CDR3 DNA. The D gene is left open where the match is weak.

v_gene: TRBV4-2; j_gene: TRBJ1-1; d_gene: NA; CDR3aa: CASSQDIAPEGAEGAFF; CDR3nt: TGTGCCAGCAGCCAAGATATCGCTCCGGAAGGGGCGGAGGGAGCTTTCTTT
v_gene: TRBV2; j_gene: TRBJ2-1; d_gene: TRBD1; CDR3aa: CASSDRDRGLGEQFF; CDR3nt: TGTGCCAGCAGTGACCGGGACAGGGGGCTCGGTGAGCAGTTCTTC
v_gene: TRBV7-9; j_gene: TRBJ1-6; d_gene: TRBD1; CDR3aa: CASSLSGGGSPLHF; CDR3nt: TGTGCCAGCAGCTTATCAGGGGGCGGATCACCCCTCCACTTT
v_gene: TRBV6-5; j_gene: TRBJ1-4; d_gene: NA; CDR3aa: CASSLKRFF; CDR3nt: TGTGCCAGCAGCCTGAAGAGGTTTTTT
v_gene: TRBV5-1; j_gene: TRBJ2-1; d_gene: TRBD1; CDR3aa: CASSLALLGQGYYNEQFF; CDR3nt: TGCGCCAGCAGCTTGGCCCTATTAGGACAGGGGTACTACAATGAGCAGTTCTTC
v_gene: TRBV19; j_gene: TRBJ2-5; d_gene: TRBD1; CDR3aa: CASKDRGGQETQYF; CDR3nt: TGTGCCAGCAAGGACAGGGGGGGCCAAGAGACCCAGTACTTC
v_gene: TRBV5-1; j_gene: TRBJ1-1; d_gene: NA; CDR3aa: CASRLFMATEAFF; CDR3nt: TGCGCCAGCAGATTATTCATGGCCACTGAAGCTTTCTTT
v_gene: TRBV19; j_gene: TRBJ2-5; d_gene: NA; CDR3aa: CASSKLGPETQYF; CDR3nt: TGTGCCAGTAGTAAACTTGGTCCGGAGACCCAGTACTTC
v_gene: TRBV19; j_gene: TRBJ2-7; d_gene: NA; CDR3aa: CASSMAYGGSYEQYF; CDR3nt: TGTGCCAGTAGTATGGCGTACGGGGGCTCCTACGAGCAGTACTTC
v_gene: TRBV4-3; j_gene: TRBJ2-7; d_gene: NA; CDR3aa: CASSQDPATPGIYEQYF; CDR3nt: TGCGCCAGCAGCCAAGATCCGGCAACCCCGGGAATCTACGAGCAGTACTTC